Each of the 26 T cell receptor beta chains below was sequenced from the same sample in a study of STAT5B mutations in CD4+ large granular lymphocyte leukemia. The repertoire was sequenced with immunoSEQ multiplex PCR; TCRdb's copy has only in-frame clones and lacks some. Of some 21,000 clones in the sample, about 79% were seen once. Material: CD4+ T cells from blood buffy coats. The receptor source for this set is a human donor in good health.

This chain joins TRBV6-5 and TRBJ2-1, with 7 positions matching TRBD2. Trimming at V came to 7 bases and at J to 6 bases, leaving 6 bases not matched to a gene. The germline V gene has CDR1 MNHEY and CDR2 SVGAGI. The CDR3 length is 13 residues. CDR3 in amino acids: CASKTGGTNEQFF. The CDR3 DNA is TGTGCCAGCAAAACGGGGGGTACCAATGAGCAGTTCTTC.

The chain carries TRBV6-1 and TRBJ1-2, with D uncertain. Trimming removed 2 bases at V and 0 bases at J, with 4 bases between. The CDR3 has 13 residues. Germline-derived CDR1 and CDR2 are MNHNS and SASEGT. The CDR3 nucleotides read TGTGCCAGCAGTGAATTCCCTAACTATGGCTACACCTTC. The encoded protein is CASSEFPNYGYTF.

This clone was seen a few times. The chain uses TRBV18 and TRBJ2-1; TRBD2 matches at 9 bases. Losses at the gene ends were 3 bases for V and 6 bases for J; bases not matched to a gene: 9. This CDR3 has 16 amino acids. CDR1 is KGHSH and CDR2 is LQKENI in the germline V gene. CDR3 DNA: TGTGCCAGCTCACCTCGGGCGCGGGAGGGTGGCAATGAGCAGTTCTTC. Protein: CASSPRAREGGNEQFF.

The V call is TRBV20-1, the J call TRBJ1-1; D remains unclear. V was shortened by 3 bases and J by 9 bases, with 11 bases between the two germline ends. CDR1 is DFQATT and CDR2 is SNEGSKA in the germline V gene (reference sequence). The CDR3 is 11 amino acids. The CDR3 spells CSASEATKAFF. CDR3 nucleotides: TGCAGTGCTAGTGAGGCAACAAAAGCTTTCTTT.

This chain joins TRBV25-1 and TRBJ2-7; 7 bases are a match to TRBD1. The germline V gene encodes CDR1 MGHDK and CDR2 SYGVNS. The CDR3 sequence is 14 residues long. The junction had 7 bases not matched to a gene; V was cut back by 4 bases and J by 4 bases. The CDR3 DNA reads TGTGCCAGCAGTGGACAGGGAAGGCCATACGAGCAGTACTTC. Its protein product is CASSGQGRPYEQYF.

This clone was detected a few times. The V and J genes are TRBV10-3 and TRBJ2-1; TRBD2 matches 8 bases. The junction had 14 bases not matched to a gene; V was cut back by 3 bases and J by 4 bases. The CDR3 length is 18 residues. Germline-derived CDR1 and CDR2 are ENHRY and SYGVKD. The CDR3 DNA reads TGTGCCATCAGTGACCTCACTAGAACCAGCGGGAGTTACAATGAGCAGTTCTTC. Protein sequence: CAISDLTRTSGSYNEQFF.

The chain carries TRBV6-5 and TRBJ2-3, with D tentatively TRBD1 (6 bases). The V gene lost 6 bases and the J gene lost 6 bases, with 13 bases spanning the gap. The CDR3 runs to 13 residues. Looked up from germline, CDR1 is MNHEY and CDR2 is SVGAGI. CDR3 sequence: CASRGASWDTQYF. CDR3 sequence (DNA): TGTGCCAGCAGGGGGGCTTCATGGGATACGCAGTATTTT.

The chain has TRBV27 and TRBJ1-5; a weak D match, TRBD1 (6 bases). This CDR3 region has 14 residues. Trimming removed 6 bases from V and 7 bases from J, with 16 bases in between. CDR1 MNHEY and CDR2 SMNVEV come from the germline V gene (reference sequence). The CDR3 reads CASSYSPQGQPQHF. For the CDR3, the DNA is TGTGCCAGCAGCTACTCTCCACAGGGCCAGCCCCAGCATTTT.

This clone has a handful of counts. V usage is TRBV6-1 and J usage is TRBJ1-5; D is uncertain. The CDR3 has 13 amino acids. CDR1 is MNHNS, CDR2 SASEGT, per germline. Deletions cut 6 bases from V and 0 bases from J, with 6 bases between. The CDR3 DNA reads TGTGCCAGCAGGAAGAATAGCAATCAGCCCCAGCATTTT. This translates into CASRKNSNQPQHF.

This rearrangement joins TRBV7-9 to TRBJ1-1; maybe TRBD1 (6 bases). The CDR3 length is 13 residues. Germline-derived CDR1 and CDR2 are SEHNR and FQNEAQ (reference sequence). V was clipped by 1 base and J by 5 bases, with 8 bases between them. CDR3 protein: CASSLVGQTEAFF. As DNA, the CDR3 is TGTGCCAGCAGCTTAGTGGGACAAACTGAAGCTTTCTTT.

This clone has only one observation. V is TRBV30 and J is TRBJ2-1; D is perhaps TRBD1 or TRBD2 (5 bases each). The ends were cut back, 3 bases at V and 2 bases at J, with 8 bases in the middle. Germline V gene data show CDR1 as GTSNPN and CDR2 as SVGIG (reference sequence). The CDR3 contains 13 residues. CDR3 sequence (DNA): TGTGCCTGGAGCCGAGGGGCCTACAATGAGCAGTTCTTC. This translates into CAWSRGAYNEQFF.

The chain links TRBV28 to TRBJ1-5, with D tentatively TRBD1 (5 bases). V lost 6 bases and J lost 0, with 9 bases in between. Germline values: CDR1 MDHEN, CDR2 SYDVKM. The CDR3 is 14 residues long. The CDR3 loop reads CASRSGGSNQPQHF. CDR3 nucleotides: TGTGCCAGCAGATCGGGGGGTAGCAATCAGCCCCAGCATTTT.

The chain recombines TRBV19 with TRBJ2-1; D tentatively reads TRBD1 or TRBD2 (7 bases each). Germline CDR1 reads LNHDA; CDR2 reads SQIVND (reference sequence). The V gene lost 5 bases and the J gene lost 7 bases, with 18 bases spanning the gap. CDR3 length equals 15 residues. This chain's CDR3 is CASSRDSGISNEQFF. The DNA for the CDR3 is TGTGCCAGTAGTCGGGACAGCGGGATTAGTAATGAGCAGTTCTTC.

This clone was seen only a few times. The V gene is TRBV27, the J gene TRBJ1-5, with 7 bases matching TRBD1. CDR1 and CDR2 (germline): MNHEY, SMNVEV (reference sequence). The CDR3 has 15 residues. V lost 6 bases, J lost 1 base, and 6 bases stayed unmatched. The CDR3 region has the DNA TGTGCCAGCAGACCCGGGACAGTCAGCAATCAGCCCCAGCATTTT. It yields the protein CASRPGTVSNQPQHF.

The CDR3 DNA sequence: TGTGCCACCAGGCGGCAGAGACAACCCAGCTCCTACAATGAGCAGTTCTTC. Residues: CATRRQRQPSSYNEQFF. This chain joins TRBV15 and TRBJ2-1; D gene ambiguous. Germline CDR1 is LNHNV and CDR2 is YYDKDF (reference sequence). The V end was cut by 6 bases, the J end by 0 bases, with 18 bases between. The CDR3 is made up of 17 amino acids.

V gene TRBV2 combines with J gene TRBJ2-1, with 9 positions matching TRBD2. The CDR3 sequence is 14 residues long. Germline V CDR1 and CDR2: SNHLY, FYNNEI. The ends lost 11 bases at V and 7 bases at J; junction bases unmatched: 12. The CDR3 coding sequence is TGTGCCTCCCCAAGTAGCGGGAGACAGAATGAGCAGTTCTTC. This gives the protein CASPSSGRQNEQFF.

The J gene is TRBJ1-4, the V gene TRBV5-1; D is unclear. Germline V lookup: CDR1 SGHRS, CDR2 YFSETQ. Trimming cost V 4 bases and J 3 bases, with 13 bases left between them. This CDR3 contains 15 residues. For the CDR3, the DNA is TGCGCCAGCAGCCCCGACAACCCCGCTAATGAAAAACTGTTTTTT. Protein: CASSPDNPANEKLFF. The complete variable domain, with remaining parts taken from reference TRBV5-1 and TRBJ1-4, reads KAGVTQTPRYLIKTRGQQVTLSCSPISGHRSVSWYQQTPGQGLQFLFEYFSETQRNKGNFPGRFSGRQFSNSRSEMNVSTLELGDSALYLCASSPDNPANEKLFFGSGTQLSVL.

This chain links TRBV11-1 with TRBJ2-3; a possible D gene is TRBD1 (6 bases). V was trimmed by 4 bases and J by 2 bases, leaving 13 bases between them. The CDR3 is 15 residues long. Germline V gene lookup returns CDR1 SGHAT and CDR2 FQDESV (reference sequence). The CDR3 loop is CASSSFDRPTDTQYF. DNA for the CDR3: TGTGCCAGCAGCTCTTTTGACAGGCCCACAGATACGCAGTATTTT. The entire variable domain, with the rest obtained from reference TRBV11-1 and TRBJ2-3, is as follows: EAEVAQSPRYKITEKSQAVAFWCDPISGHATLYWYRQILGQGPELLVQFQDESVVDDSQLPKDRFSAERLKGVDSTLKIQPAELGDSAMYLCASSSFDRPTDTQYFGPGTRLTVL.

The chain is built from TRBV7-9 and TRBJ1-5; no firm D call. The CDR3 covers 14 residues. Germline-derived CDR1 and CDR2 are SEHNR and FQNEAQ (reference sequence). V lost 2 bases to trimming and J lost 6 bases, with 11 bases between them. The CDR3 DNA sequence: TGTGCCAGCAGCTTAACGGAATCCGGTCAGCCCCAGCATTTT. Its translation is CASSLTESGQPQHF. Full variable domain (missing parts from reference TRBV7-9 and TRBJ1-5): DTGVSQNPRHKITKRGQNVTFRCDPISEHNRLYWYRQTLGQGPEFLTYFQNEAQLEKSRLLSDRFSAERPKGSFSTLEIQRTEQGDSAMYLCASSLTESGQPQHFGDGTRLSIL.

The CDR3 here is CASSLYQGAYEQYF. The CDR3 nucleotides read TGTGCCAGCAGTTTATATCAGGGAGCCTACGAGCAGTACTTC. This sequence joins TRBV28 and TRBJ2-7, with D perhaps being TRBD1 or TRBD2 (5 bases each). Trimming stripped 1 base from V and 2 bases from J, with 9 bases between. From germline, CDR1 is MDHEN and CDR2 SYDVKM. The CDR3 totals 14 residues.

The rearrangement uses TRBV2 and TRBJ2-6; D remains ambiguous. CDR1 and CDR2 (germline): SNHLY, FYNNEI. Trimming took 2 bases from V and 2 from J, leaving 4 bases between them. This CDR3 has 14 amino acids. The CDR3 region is CASSEQAGANVLTF. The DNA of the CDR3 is TGTGCCAGCAGTGAACAAGCTGGGGCCAACGTCCTGACTTTC.

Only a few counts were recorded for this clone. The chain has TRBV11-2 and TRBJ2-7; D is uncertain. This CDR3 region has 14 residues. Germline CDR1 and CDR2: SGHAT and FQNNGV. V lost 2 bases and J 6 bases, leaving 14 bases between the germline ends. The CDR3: CASSLNQALGEQYF. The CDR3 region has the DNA TGTGCCAGCAGCTTAAACCAAGCGTTGGGCGAGCAGTACTTC. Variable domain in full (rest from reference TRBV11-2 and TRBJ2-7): EAGVAQSPRYKIIEKRQSVAFWCNPISGHATLYWYQQILGQGPKLLIQFQNNGVVDDSQLPKDRFSAERLKGVDSTLKIQPAKLEDSAVYLCASSLNQALGEQYFGPGTRLTVT.

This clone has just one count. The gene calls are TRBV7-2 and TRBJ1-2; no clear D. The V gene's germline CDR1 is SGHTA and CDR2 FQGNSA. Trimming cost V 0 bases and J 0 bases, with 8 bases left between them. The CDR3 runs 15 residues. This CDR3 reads CASSLAWASNYGYTF. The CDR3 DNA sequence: TGTGCCAGCAGCTTAGCGTGGGCCTCTAACTATGGCTACACCTTC.

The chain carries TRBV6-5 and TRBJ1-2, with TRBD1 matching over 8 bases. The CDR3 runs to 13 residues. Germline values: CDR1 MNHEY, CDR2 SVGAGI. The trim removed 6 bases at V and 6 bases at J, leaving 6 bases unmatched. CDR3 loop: CASSPGQGDGYTF. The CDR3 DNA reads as TGTGCCAGCAGCCCCGGACAGGGTGATGGCTACACCTTC.

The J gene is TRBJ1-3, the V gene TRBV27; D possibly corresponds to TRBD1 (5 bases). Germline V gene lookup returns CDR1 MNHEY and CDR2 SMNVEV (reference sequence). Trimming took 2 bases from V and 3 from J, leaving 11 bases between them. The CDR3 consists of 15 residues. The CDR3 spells CASSLIRGFGNTIYF. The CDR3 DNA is TGTGCCAGCAGTTTAATTCGGGGGTTTGGAAACACCATATATTTT.

Here the CDR3 DNA reads TGTGCCAGCAGTTGGTCAGGACCGTGGCGCGAGCAGTACTTC. It translates to CASSWSGPWREQYF. The rearrangement links TRBV27 to TRBJ2-7; D not certain. The CDR3 runs to 14 residues. The V gene lost 4 bases and the J gene lost 6 bases, with 16 bases spanning the gap. The germline CDR1 and CDR2 sequences are MNHEY and SMNVEV (reference sequence).